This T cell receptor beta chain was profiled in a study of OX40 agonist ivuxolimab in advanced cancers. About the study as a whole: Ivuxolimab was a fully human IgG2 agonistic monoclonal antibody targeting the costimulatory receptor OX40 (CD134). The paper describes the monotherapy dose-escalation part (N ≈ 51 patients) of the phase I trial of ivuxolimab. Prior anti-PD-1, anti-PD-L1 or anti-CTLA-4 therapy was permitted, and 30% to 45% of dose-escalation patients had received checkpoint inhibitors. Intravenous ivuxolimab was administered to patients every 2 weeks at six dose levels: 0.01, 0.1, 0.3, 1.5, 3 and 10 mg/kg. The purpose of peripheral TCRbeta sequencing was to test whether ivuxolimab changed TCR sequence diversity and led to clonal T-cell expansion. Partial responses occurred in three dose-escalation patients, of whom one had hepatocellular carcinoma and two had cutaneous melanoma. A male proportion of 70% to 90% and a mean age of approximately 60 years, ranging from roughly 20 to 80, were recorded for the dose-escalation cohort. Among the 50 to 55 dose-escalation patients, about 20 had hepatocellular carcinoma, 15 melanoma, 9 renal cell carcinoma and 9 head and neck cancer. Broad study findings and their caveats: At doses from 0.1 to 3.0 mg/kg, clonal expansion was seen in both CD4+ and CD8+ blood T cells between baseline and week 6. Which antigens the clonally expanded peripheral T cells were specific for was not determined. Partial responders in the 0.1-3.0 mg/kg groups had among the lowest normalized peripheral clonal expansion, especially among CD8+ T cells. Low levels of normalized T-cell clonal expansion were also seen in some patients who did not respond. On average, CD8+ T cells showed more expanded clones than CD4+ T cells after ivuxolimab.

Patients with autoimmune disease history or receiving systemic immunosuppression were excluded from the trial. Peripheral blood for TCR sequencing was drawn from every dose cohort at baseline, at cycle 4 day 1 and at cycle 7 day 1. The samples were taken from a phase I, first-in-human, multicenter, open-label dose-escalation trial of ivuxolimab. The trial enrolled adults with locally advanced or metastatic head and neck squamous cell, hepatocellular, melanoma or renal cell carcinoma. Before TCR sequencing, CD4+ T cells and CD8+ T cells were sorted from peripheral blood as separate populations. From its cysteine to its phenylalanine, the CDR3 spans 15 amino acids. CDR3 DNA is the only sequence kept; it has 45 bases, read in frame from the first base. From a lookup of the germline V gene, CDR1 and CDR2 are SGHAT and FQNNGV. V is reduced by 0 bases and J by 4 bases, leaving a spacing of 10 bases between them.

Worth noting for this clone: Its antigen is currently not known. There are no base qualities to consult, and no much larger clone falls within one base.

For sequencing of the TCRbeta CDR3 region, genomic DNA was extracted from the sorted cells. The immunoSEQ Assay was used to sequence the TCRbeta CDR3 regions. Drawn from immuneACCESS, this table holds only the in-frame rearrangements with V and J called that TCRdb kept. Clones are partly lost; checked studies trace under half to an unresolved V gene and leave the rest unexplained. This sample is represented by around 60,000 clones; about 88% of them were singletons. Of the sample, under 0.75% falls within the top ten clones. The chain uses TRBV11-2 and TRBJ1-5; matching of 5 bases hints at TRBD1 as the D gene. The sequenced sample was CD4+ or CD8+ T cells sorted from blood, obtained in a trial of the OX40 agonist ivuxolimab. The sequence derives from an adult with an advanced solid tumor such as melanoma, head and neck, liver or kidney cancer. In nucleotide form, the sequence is TGTGCCAGCAGCTTAGACACCGGGGGAAATCAGCCCCAGCATTTT. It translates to CASSLDTGGNQPQHF.